The 26 T cell receptor beta chains listed next were all sequenced from one sample in a study of T cell repertoires in cytomegalovirus infection. One entry per CDR3 protein, called by TCRdb with MiXCR from the reads. The sample yields fewer than 550,000 distinct CDR3 sequences, about a third seen once. The sequenced material came from PBMCs. The source of these receptors is a human donor in good health (CMV status not recorded). Some clones in this sample may be carry-over from other donors' samples.

The chain carries TRBV28 and TRBJ1-3; maybe TRBD1 (6 bases). The germline V gene encodes CDR1 MDHEN and CDR2 SYDVKM. The V and J ends lost 4 bases and 2 bases respectively, with 15 bases between them. This CDR3 is 16 amino acids long. CDR3 sequence: CASSSVQGSPGNTIYF. The CDR3 DNA reads as TGTGCCAGCAGTTCGGTACAGGGATCCCCTGGAAACACCATATATTTT.

This clonotype was detected only a few times. The chain joins TRBV19 to TRBJ2-2; D not certain. The V gene's germline CDR1 is LNHDA and CDR2 SQIVND (reference sequence). The CDR3 loop spans 14 amino acids. V was cut by 3 bases and J by 1 base, with 6 bases left in between. This chain's CDR3 is CASSIGRNTGELFF. CDR3 nucleotides: TGTGCCAGTAGTATTGGACGGAACACCGGGGAGCTGTTTTTT. Full variable domain (outside the CDR3, taken from reference TRBV19 and TRBJ2-2): DGGITQSPKYLFRKEGQNVTLSCEQNLNHDAMYWYRQDPGQGLRLIYYSQIVNDFQKGDIAEGYSVSREKKESFPLTVTSAQKNPTAFYLCASSIGRNTGELFFGEGSRLTVL.

The chain couples TRBV11-3 to TRBJ2-2; D unresolved. This CDR3 has 16 residues. The ends were cut back, 1 base at V and 2 bases at J, with 11 bases in the middle. Looked up from germline, CDR1 is SGHNT and CDR2 is YENEEA. The CDR3 region has the DNA TGTGCCAGCAGCTTAGTTTCCGGCCCCAACACCGGGGAGCTGTTTTTT. Translation: CASSLVSGPNTGELFF. Full variable domain (outside the CDR3, taken from reference TRBV11-3 and TRBJ2-2): EAGVVQSPRYKIIEKKQPVAFWCNPISGHNTLYWYLQNLGQGPELLIRYENEEAVDDSQLPKDRFSAERLKGVDSTLKIQPAELGDSAVYLCASSLVSGPNTGELFFGEGSRLTVL.

This clonotype turned up a few times. The rearrangement joins TRBV7-2 to TRBJ1-5; D ambiguous. Germline loops: CDR1 SGHTA, CDR2 FQGNSA. The CDR3 sequence is 12 residues long. The V end was cut by 0 bases, the J end by 13 bases, with 10 bases between. CDR3 sequence (DNA): TGTGCCAGCAGCTTAGCGAATGGGGTTCAGCATTTT. It specifies CASSLANGVQHF. Full variable domain (outside the CDR3, taken from reference TRBV7-2 and TRBJ1-5): GAGVSQSPSNKVTEKGKDVELRCDPISGHTALYWYRQSLGQGLEFLIYFQGNSAPDKSGLPSDRFSAERTGGSVSTLTIQRTQQEDSAVYLCASSLANGVQHFGDGTRLSIL.

This chain links TRBV10-2 with TRBJ2-2; D gene unclear. Germline CDR1 and CDR2: WSHSY and SAAADI. The V end was cut by 4 bases, the J end by 8 bases, with 11 bases between. The CDR3 extends over 13 amino acids. The CDR3 nucleotides read TGCGCCAGCAGTGTCTCTCGGTCGGGGGAGCTGTTTTTT. Its translation is CASSVSRSGELFF.

The rearrangement uses TRBV27 and TRBJ2-7; D perhaps matches TRBD1 (7 bases). CDR1 MNHEY and CDR2 SMNVEV come from the germline V gene (reference sequence). The CDR3 loop spans 14 amino acids. The V and J ends lost 2 bases and 6 bases respectively, with 14 bases between them. The CDR3 coding sequence is TGTGCCAGCAGTTTAGGGGGCAGGGGGGCCGAGCAGTACTTC. It translates to CASSLGGRGAEQYF.

This clonotype appeared a few times. The rearrangement joins TRBV19 to TRBJ1-1; D may be TRBD1 (6 bases). Germline CDR1 reads LNHDA; CDR2 reads SQIVND (reference sequence). Between the trimmed V and J ends, which lost 7 bases and 4 bases, there was a span of 10 bases. The CDR3 consists of 12 residues. The CDR3 region is CASKGGSTEAFF. The CDR3, as DNA: TGTGCCAGTAAGGGGGGGTCCACTGAAGCTTTCTTT.

In the case of this clonotype: Without the conserved terminal phenylalanine or tryptophan, this CDR3 likely stems from a read error. The chain employs TRBV7-8 and TRBJ2-1; 9 bases align to TRBD2. Germline values: CDR1 SGHVS, CDR2 FQNEAQ. CDR3 length equals 16 residues. The V and J ends lost 2 bases and 3 bases, in that order; junction bases with no gene match: 5. CDR3 residues: CASSLSRLAVYNEQFS. For the CDR3, the DNA is TGTGCCAGCAGCTTAAGCCGACTAGCGGTCTACAATGAGCAGTTCTCA.

Only a few counts were recorded for this clonotype. This rearrangement joins TRBV6-1 to TRBJ1-2, with a weak D call TRBD1 (6 bases). CDR3 length equals 13 residues. Germline assignment: CDR1 MNHNS and CDR2 SASEGT. V gave up 6 bases and J gave up 7 bases, with 15 bases separating them. The CDR3 spells CASRTPGDGGYTF. CDR3 in DNA: TGTGCCAGCAGGACCCCAGGGGATGGTGGCTACACCTTC.

This clonotype was counted only a few times. The rearrangement joins TRBV11-2 to TRBJ2-3; D not resolved. The CDR3 spans 14 residues. Trimming left V 4 bases short and J 6 bases short, with 14 bases between. The germline V gene encodes CDR1 SGHAT and CDR2 FQNNGV. The CDR3 DNA reads as TGTGCCAGCAGCTACGGACCCGGATCGGATACGCAGTATTTT. As protein: CASSYGPGSDTQYF.

The J gene is TRBJ2-7, the V gene TRBV2; D uncertain. Germline CDR1 SNHLY, CDR2 FYNNEI. The CDR3 is 12 residues long. Trimming took off 8 bases at V and 2 bases at J, with 10 bases between the two ends. Here the CDR3 reads CASASRPYEQYF. The DNA for the CDR3 is TGTGCCAGCGCGTCCAGACCCTACGAGCAGTACTTC. The full variable domain, its missing parts supplied by reference TRBV2 and TRBJ2-7, is EPEVTQTPSHQVTQMGQEVILRCVPISNHLYFYWYRQILGQKVEFLVSFYNNEISEKSEIFDDQFSVERPDGSNFTLKIRSTKLEDSAMYFCASASRPYEQYFGPGTRLTVT.

The genes are TRBV4-3 and TRBJ2-1, with D possibly being TRBD1 or TRBD2 (5 bases each). Germline lookup yields CDR1 LGHNA and CDR2 YSLEER. The CDR3 contains 15 residues. The V gene lost 3 bases and the J gene lost 0 bases, with 9 bases spanning the gap. In DNA, the CDR3 is TGCGCCAGCAGCCACCCAGGGAGCTCCTACAATGAGCAGTTCTTC. Its protein product is CASSHPGSSYNEQFF.

Of note for this clonotype: Given the absence of the conserved phenylalanine or tryptophan at the CDR3 end, a read error is likely. The chain joins TRBV20-1 to TRBJ2-1; TRBD2 aligns across 8 bases. The J segment lost 5 bases and the V segment lost 6 bases, leaving 6 bases of the junction unmatched. Germline V gene sequence: CDR1 DFQATT, CDR2 SNEGSKA (reference sequence). The CDR3 length is 13 residues. The CDR3 is CSAPGTRDNEQFL. DNA for the CDR3: TGCAGTGCCCCCGGGACTAGGGACAATGAGCAGTTCTTA.

Worth noting for this clonotype: The junction departs from germline at one end; a sequencing error may be responsible. The chain carries TRBV2 and TRBJ1-2, with TRBD1 matching over 9 bases. Germline CDR1 reads SNHLY; CDR2 reads FYNNEI. This CDR3 region has 14 residues. This chain's CDR3 is CATSDDRGSFGYTF. For the CDR3, the DNA is TGTGCCACCAGTGACGACAGGGGGTCTTTCGGCTACACCTTC.

Written as DNA, the CDR3 is TGCAGTGCTAGAGTCGGGGGGGGGGAGACCCAGTACTTC. Translating gives CSARVGGGETQYF. The chain recombines TRBV20-1 with TRBJ2-5; the match to TRBD2 covers 8 bases. This CDR3 has 13 residues. Germline assignment: CDR1 DFQATT and CDR2 SNEGSKA (reference sequence). The ends lost 1 base at V and 5 bases at J; junction bases unmatched: 3.

In the case of this clonotype: The conserved phenylalanine or tryptophan normally closing the CDR3 is absent here, so this likely arose from a read error. The chain links TRBV7-9 to TRBJ2-1, with a weak D call TRBD1 (6 bases). The length of the CDR3 is 15 residues. V gave up 0 bases and J gave up 8 bases, with 14 bases separating them. Germline V CDR1 and CDR2: SEHNR, FQNEAQ (reference sequence). In DNA form, the CDR3 reads TGTGCCAGCAGCTTAGCCCTGGGGGCAACGGATGAGCAGTTCTTA. Residues: CASSLALGATDEQFL.

The sample holds many counts of this clonotype. The chain recombines TRBV11-2 with TRBJ1-2; possible D gene TRBD1, 5 bases. From germline, CDR1 is SGHAT and CDR2 FQNNGV. Trimming stripped 1 base from V and 6 bases from J, with 18 bases between. CDR3 length equals 16 residues. CDR3 DNA sequence: TGTGCCAGCAGCTTAGTGAGGTGGGGACTAGGGGATGGCTACACCTTC. Protein product: CASSLVRWGLGDGYTF.

The chain joins TRBV7-9 to TRBJ1-1; D gene ambiguous. V was shortened by 3 bases and J by 1 base, with 9 bases between the two germline ends. The length of the CDR3 is 14 residues. CDR1 is SEHNR and CDR2 is FQNEAQ in the germline V gene (reference sequence). The CDR3 nucleotides read TGTGCCAGCAGCTTTCCGGCGGAGAACACTGAAGCTTTCTTT. Protein: CASSFPAENTEAFF. The entire variable domain, with the rest obtained from reference TRBV7-9 and TRBJ1-1, is as follows: DTGVSQNPRHKITKRGQNVTFRCDPISEHNRLYWYRQTLGQGPEFLTYFQNEAQLEKSRLLSDRFSAERPKGSFSTLEIQRTEQGDSAMYLCASSFPAENTEAFFGQGTRLTVV.

The sample holds a few counts of this clonotype. This sequence may be a read error, since a much larger clone differs from it by one base. The rearrangement uses TRBV7-6 and TRBJ1-4; 7 bases match TRBD1. CDR3 length: 14 residues. From germline, CDR1 is SGHVS and CDR2 FNYEAQ. The DNA for the CDR3 is TGTGCCAGCAGCTTAGTCAGGGGGGATGAAAACCTGTTTTTT. It specifies CASSLVRGDENLFF.

This clonotype has more than one count but fewer than ten. The chain has TRBV6-1 and TRBJ1-6, with 8 bases fitting TRBD1. With V trimmed by 5 bases and J by 7 bases, 10 bases remained unmatched. CDR3 length: 16 amino acids. The germline gives CDR1 MNHNS, CDR2 SASEGT. In nucleotides, the CDR3 is TGTGCCAGCAGTCGAGGACAGGGAAATGAGAATTCACCCCTCCACTTT. This translates into CASSRGQGNENSPLHF.

This clonotype was recorded a few times. The rearrangement uses TRBV27 and TRBJ2-1, with TRBD1 matching over 9 bases. The CDR3 sequence is 12 residues long. Germline lookup yields CDR1 MNHEY and CDR2 SMNVEV (reference sequence). Trimming took 5 bases from V and 15 from J; bases not matched to a gene: 8. Written as DNA, the CDR3 is TGTGCCAGCAGTGCGGACAGGGGAAACCGGTTCTTC. It is translated as CASSADRGNRFF.

The gene calls are TRBV2 and TRBJ2-3; 15 bases map to TRBD2. J lost 6 bases, V lost 3 bases, and 1 base had no gene match. The CDR3 has 15 amino acids. Per germline, CDR1 SNHLY and CDR2 FYNNEI. The DNA for the CDR3 is TGTGCCAGCAGTGATGGGACTAGCGGGGGGGATACGCAGTATTTT. This sequence encodes CASSDGTSGGDTQYF.

The chain recombines TRBV3-1 with TRBJ2-5; no clear D. Trimming stripped 6 bases from V and 5 bases from J, with 7 bases between. CDR1 LGHDT and CDR2 YNNKEL come from the germline V gene (reference sequence). This CDR3 has 11 residues. The CDR3 is CASRTGETQYF. Here the CDR3 DNA reads TGTGCCAGCAGAACCGGGGAGACCCAGTACTTC.

A remark on this clonotype: Without the conserved terminal phenylalanine or tryptophan, this CDR3 likely stems from a read error. This rearrangement joins TRBV19 to TRBJ2-3; 10 bases are shared with TRBD2. With 4 bases clipped from V and 4 bases from J, the junction kept 5 bases outside the gene matches. The CDR3 is 15 residues long. Germline CDR1 reads LNHDA; CDR2 reads SQIVND (reference sequence). The CDR3 region is CASSKGLALSDTQYV. The CDR3 DNA reads TGTGCCAGTAGTAAGGGACTAGCGTTATCAGATACGCAGTATGTT.

The CDR3 bases are TGTGCCAGCAGTTTTTTGTATCAAAGACTAGCGGGGTCCAAGCCGGATACGCAGTATTTT. Protein: CASSFLYQRLAGSKPDTQYF. This chain connects TRBV28 to TRBJ2-3; 11 bases map to TRBD2. Germline CDR1 and CDR2: MDHEN and SYDVKM. The length of the CDR3 is 20 residues. The junction had 20 bases not matched to a gene; V was cut back by 3 bases and J by 6 bases. Looking up the rest from reference TRBV28 and TRBJ2-3 gives the full variable domain: DVKVTQSSRYLVKRTGEKVFLECVQDMDHENMFWYRQDPGLGLRLIYFSYDVKMKEKGDIPEGYSVSREKKERFSLILESASTNQTSMYLCASSFLYQRLAGSKPDTQYFGPGTRLTVL.

The chain links TRBV11-2 to TRBJ2-5; D is possibly TRBD2 (6 bases). With 10 bases removed from V and 0 bases from J, the gap between germline ends came to 12 bases. This CDR3 region has 13 residues. Germline CDR1 and CDR2: SGHAT and FQNNGV. In DNA, the CDR3 is TGTGCCACCGGAGGGGACGACCAAGAGACCCAGTACTTC. It codes for CATGGDDQETQYF.